These T cell receptor beta chains were read from a single sample in a study of sequential checkpoint blockade in melanoma. The table came from immunoSEQ multiplex PCR; TCRdb's copy has only in-frame clones and leaves some out. The table has about 12,000 clones, about three quarters seen once; the top ten hold about 50%. This sample comprised CD8+ T cells sorted from blood (inferred from file names), obtained from a patient given nivolumab and ipilimumab in sequence. The receptors derive from a human donor with melanoma. Each CDR3 is given with its conserved first and last residue. The D gene is left open where the match is weak. Size values are once, few and many counts, or a class for expanded clones, and some rows have none.

j_call d_call v_call clone_size cdr3_aa cdr3_nt
TRBJ2-1 TRBD1 TRBV7-9 NA CASSTPEQGGNEQFF TGTGCCAGCAGCACGCCCGAACAGGGGGGCAATGAGCAGTTCTTC
TRBJ2-1 NA TRBV20-1 NA CSARYSEQFF TGCAGTGCTAGATACAGTGAGCAGTTCTTC
TRBJ2-1 TRBD2 TRBV27 NA CASSPRGGPHEQFF TGTGCCAGCAGCCCTCGGGGGGGCCCCCATGAGCAGTTCTTC
TRBJ1-6 TRBD1 TRBV6-5 NA CASSYGQGPNSPLHF TGTGCCAGCAGTTACGGACAGGGTCCTAATTCACCCCTCCACTTT
TRBJ2-3 TRBD2 TRBV7-9 NA CASSLGWGLATTDTQYF TGTGCCAGCAGCTTAGGGTGGGGACTAGCGACGACAGATACGCAGTATTTT
TRBJ2-1 TRBD2 TRBV27 NA CASSLGTRYNEQFF TGTGCCAGCAGTTTAGGGACTAGGTACAATGAGCAGTTCTTC
TRBJ1-5 NA TRBV28 NA CASSFRGSYQPQHF TGTGCCAGCAGTTTCCGAGGCAGCTATCAGCCCCAGCATTTT
TRBJ2-7 NA TRBV6-6 NA CATRVGEVEQYF TGTGCCACCCGGGTCGGAGAGGTCGAGCAGTACTTC
TRBJ1-1 TRBD1 TRBV11-1 NA CASSLGDRGRKHTEAFF TGTGCCAGCAGCTTAGGGGACAGGGGGCGTAAGCACACTGAAGCTTTCTTT
TRBJ1-1 NA TRBV15 NA CATSRDPGNTEAFF TGTGCCACCAGCAGAGATCCGGGGAACACTGAAGCTTTCTTT
TRBJ2-3 TRBD2 TRBV5-4 NA CASGGDLAGVTDTQYF TGTGCCAGTGGTGGGGACCTAGCGGGAGTTACAGATACGCAGTATTTT
TRBJ2-7 TRBD1 TRBV28 NA CAIGTGTEHYEQYF TGTGCCATCGGGACCGGGACAGAGCACTACGAGCAGTACTTC
TRBJ2-1 NA TRBV5-1 NA CASSLGGTGNEQFF TGCGCCAGCAGCTTGGGGGGCACCGGGAATGAGCAGTTCTTC
TRBJ2-7 NA TRBV29-1 NA CSALGGGPSGRYEQYF TGCAGCGCCTTAGGGGGAGGGCCTAGCGGACGTTACGAGCAGTACTTC
TRBJ2-2 NA TRBV25-1 NA CASSEFQIPNTGELFF TGTGCCAGCAGTGAATTTCAGATCCCGAACACCGGGGAGCTGTTTTTT
TRBJ2-1 NA TRBV4-3 NA CASSQESTGLSYNEQFF TGCGCCAGCAGCCAAGAAAGCACGGGATTATCCTACAATGAGCAGTTCTTC
TRBJ2-7 NA TRBV2 NA CASTPPRPNAYEQYF TGTGCCAGCACCCCTCCGCGCCCGAATGCCTACGAGCAGTACTTC
TRBJ1-1 NA TRBV7-9 NA CASQITVNTEAFF TGTGCCAGCCAAATTACAGTGAACACTGAAGCTTTCTTT
TRBJ2-7 TRBD1 TRBV19 NA CASSIGTGPDYEQYF TGTGCCAGTAGTATAGGGACAGGGCCCGACTACGAGCAGTACTTC
TRBJ2-1 NA TRBV29-1 NA CSVEDGSLGENNEQFF TGCAGCGTTGAAGATGGTTCTCTAGGAGAAAACAATGAGCAGTTCTTC
TRBJ2-7 TRBD1 TRBV4-1 NA CASSLEPLTGGLLYEQYF TGCGCCAGCAGCTTAGAACCACTAACAGGGGGCCTCCTCTACGAGCAGTACTTC
TRBJ1-2 TRBD1 TRBV6-6 NA CASSTQGGHNYGYTF TGTGCCAGCAGTACACAGGGGGGGCATAACTATGGCTACACCTTC
TRBJ1-3 TRBD1 TRBV5-6 NA CASSIQGAGNTIYF TGTGCCAGCAGCATACAGGGGGCTGGAAACACCATATATTTT
TRBJ2-1 TRBD2 TRBV6-4 NA CASSDSVAGAYNEQFF TGTGCCAGCAGTGACTCGGTAGCGGGCGCCTACAATGAGCAGTTCTTC
TRBJ1-2 NA TRBV27 NA CASSLSAGGVGFNYGYTF TGTGCCAGCAGTTTATCCGCCGGGGGAGTTGGGTTTAACTATGGCTACACCTTC
TRBJ2-7 TRBD2 TRBV10-2 NA CASSNPGLAGKEQYF TGCGCCAGCAGTAACCCGGGACTAGCGGGGAAGGAGCAGTACTTC
TRBJ1-3 TRBD1 TRBV4-2 once CASSQGPGTDGNTIYF TGTGCCAGCAGCCAAGGTCCCGGGACAGATGGAAACACCATATATTTT
TRBJ2-1 NA TRBV11-2 NA CASSLSVTPYNEQFF TGTGCCAGCAGCTTATCGGTGACACCTTACAATGAGCAGTTCTTC
TRBJ1-4 NA TRBV30 NA CAWSVLGGGGSNEKLFF TGTGCCTGGAGTGTACTGGGGGGCGGGGGATCCAATGAAAAACTGTTTTTT
TRBJ2-1 NA TRBV7-6 NA CASSLAPGAHNNEQFF TGTGCCAGCAGCTTAGCCCCAGGGGCCCACAACAATGAGCAGTTCTTC
TRBJ2-7 NA TRBV4-1 NA CASSQDGGLPYEQYF TGCGCCAGCAGCCAAGATGGGGGACTCCCCTACGAGCAGTACTTC
TRBJ2-1 TRBD2 TRBV9 NA CASSEAGLADEQFF TGTGCCAGCAGCGAGGCCGGTCTAGCGGATGAGCAGTTCTTC
TRBJ1-2 NA TRBV11-1 many CASSLAQYGYTF TGTGCCAGCAGCTTAGCGCAGTATGGCTACACCTTC
TRBJ2-1 TRBD1 TRBV18 NA CASSTSGTGERYYNEQFF TGTGCCAGCTCAACCTCCGGGACAGGCGAAAGATACTACAATGAGCAGTTCTTC
TRBJ2-5 TRBD2 TRBV9 NA CASSVGPSGQETQYF TGTGCCAGCAGCGTAGGCCCTAGCGGCCAAGAGACCCAGTACTTC
TRBJ2-7 NA TRBV30 NA CAWSPGISYEQYF TGTGCCTGGAGTCCAGGGATCTCCTACGAGCAGTACTTC
TRBJ2-1 NA TRBV7-9 NA CASSSPSSGSSYNEQFF TGTGCCAGCAGCTCGCCCTCAAGCGGCTCCTCCTACAATGAGCAGTTCTTC